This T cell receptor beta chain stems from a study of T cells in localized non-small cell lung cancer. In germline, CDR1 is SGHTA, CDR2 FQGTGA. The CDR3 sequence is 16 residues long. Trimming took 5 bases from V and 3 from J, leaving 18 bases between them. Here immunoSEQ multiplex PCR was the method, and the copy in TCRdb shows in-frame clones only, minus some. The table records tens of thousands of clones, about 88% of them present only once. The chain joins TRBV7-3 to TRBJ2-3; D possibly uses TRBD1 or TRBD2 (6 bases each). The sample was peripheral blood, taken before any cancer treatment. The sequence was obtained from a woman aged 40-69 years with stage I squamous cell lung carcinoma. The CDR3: CASSPGAGSGTDTQYF. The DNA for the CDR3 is TGTGCCAGCAGCCCAGGGGCGGGGTCTGGGACAGATACGCAGTATTTT.